This T cell receptor beta chain came from a study of control samples from healthy donors and cancer patients. The CDR3 extends over 14 amino acids. Germline V gene lookup returns CDR1 SGHTA and CDR2 FQGTGA. V shed 4 bases and J 5 bases; nucleotides not matched to a gene: 5. The assay was immunoSEQ multiplex PCR, and TCRdb's table has in-frame clones only and misses some. The table records fewer than 250,000 clones, roughly nine tenths of them present only once. This receptor was obtained from a man aged 30 to 45 in good health. The sequenced material came from blood. The chain joins TRBV7-3 to TRBJ2-5; TRBD1 matches 9 bases. This CDR3 reads CASSSRDREETQYF. CDR3 coding DNA: TGTGCCAGCAGCTCCCGGGACAGGGAGGAGACCCAGTACTTC.